The clone carrying this TCR beta chain was seen ten or more times. The antigen remains unidentified. The data stem from a study of T cells in Graves' hyperthyroidism and ophthalmopathy. Notes on the study in general: Ophthalmopathy, as predicted by the model, came a median about seven months after the prediction.

The cohort's ophthalmopathy patients, a group with duration under 3 months, had a Clinical Activity Score of at least 3 and a NOSPECS grade of at least 4. Orbital computed tomography and thyroid ultrasound, together with serum TRAb and thyroxine and clinical symptoms, were used for diagnoses. Fresh peripheral blood, about 9.6 ml, yielded the PBMCs. Amplified TCR beta CDR3 regions came from RNA transcripts. Researchers ran a first-round RT-PCR on the TCR CDR3 using the HTBI primer set. TCRdb passed the multiplex PCR reads through MiXCR, listing each CDR3 protein once. The repertoire consists of roughly 600,000 distinct CDR3 sequences, with around 13% occurring once and the leading ten covering around 12%. Sequencing input: blood. The TCR originated in a woman between 45 and 60 years old with Graves' ophthalmopathy.

CDR3 loop: CATSDLPGQGNQETQYF. The CDR3 DNA reads TGTGCCACCAGTGATTTGCCGGGACAGGGAAACCAAGAGACCCAGTACTTC. The rearrangement uses TRBV24-1 and TRBJ2-5, with TRBD1 matching over 9 bases. The V and J ends lost 0 bases and 0 bases, in that order; junction bases with no gene match: 4. Germline loops: CDR1 KGHDR, CDR2 SFDVKD. The CDR3 totals 17 residues.